In its sample, the clone carrying this T cell receptor beta chain was seen a few times. Antigen specificity is unknown. Time point here: patch test 3, about 24 weeks after DPC sensitization. As to treatment: therapeutic diphenylcyclopropenone sensitization with weekly scalp DPC. These data come from a study of human T cells and chemical hapten exposure. At the level of the study: The sensitizing agent was 2% DPC, placed on roughly 2 cm by roughly 2 cm of upper inner arm skin. Diphenylcyclopropenone, dosed weekly to the scalp, was given to patients throughout the roughly 24-week study. Mostly female patients had alopecia areata, totalis or universalis.

Trimming took 0 bases from V and 9 from J; bases not matched to a gene: 16. Germline lookup yields CDR1 MGHRA and CDR2 YSYEKL. The CDR3 spans 19 residues. From the RACE reads, TCRdb called clonotypes with MiXCR, one entry per CDR3 protein. The data contain 70,000 to 90,000 distinct CDR3 sequences, approximately 11% of them singletons. Whole-study results and caveats: While controls formed fewer of them, expanded TCRs formed significantly more large CDR3 similarity clusters.

The clonotype comes from a woman between 50 and 59 years old with alopecia areata. Some clones in this sample may be carry-over from other donors' samples. The specimen comprised whole blood, sampled in connection with sensitization to the hapten diphenylcyclopropenone (DPC). The chain has TRBV4-1 and TRBJ2-1, with 11 bases lining up with TRBD2. The CDR3 spells CASSQDRESVAGGPGEQFF. CDR3 in DNA: TGCGCCAGCAGCCAAGATCGTGAGAGTGTAGCGGGAGGGCCGGGTGAGCAGTTCTTC.